The rows below give T cell receptor beta chains drawn from one sample of a study of blood T cell repertoires in COVID-19. Generated by immunoSEQ multiplex PCR, the TCRdb table keeps only in-frame clones and is missing some. The sample yields just over 80,000 clones, under 90% seen once. Sequencing was performed on peripheral blood. The receptor set was obtained from a man at least 80 years old with acute or convalescent COVID-19. Each CDR3 is given with its conserved first and last residue. D genes are given only for firm matches. Clone size is not always given. Where it is, it says once, few, many or a class for expanded clones.

v_call	d_call	j_call	clone_size	cdr3_aa	cdr3_nt
TRBV27	TRBD2	TRBJ2-1	NA	CAGPGLPYNEQFF	TGTGCCGGTCCGGGACTACCGTACAATGAGCAGTTCTTC
TRBV28	NA	TRBJ2-7	NA	CASSLTGSSYEQYF	TGTGCCAGCAGTCTGACGGGAAGCTCCTACGAGCAGTACTTC
TRBV28	NA	TRBJ1-1	few	CASSPPITGLNTEAFF	TGTGCCAGCAGTCCTCCCATCACAGGCTTGAACACTGAAGCTTTCTTT
TRBV6-6	TRBD1	TRBJ1-5	NA	CASSYNRGQNQPQHF	TGTGCCAGCAGTTACAACAGGGGGCAGAATCAGCCCCAGCATTTT
TRBV20-1	NA	TRBJ1-5	NA	CSASSGGNWDQPQHF	TGCAGTGCTAGTAGCGGGGGAAACTGGGATCAGCCCCAGCATTTT
TRBV18	TRBD1	TRBJ2-2	NA	CASSYTGVNTGELFF	TGTGCCAGCTCATATACAGGGGTGAACACCGGGGAGCTGTTTTTT
TRBV6-5	NA	TRBJ2-7	NA	CASSYRQEYYEQYF	TGTGCCAGCAGTTACAGACAGGAGTACTACGAGCAGTACTTC
TRBV6-1	NA	TRBJ2-7	NA	CASSELFGRGFSSYEQYF	TGTGCCAGCAGTGAATTGTTCGGTAGGGGGTTCAGCTCCTACGAGCAGTACTTC
TRBV5-1	NA	TRBJ2-7	NA	CASHRDWSSYEQYF	TGCGCCAGCCACCGGGACTGGAGCTCCTACGAGCAGTACTTC
TRBV4-1	NA	TRBJ2-7	NA	CASSQDRAAYEQYF	TGCGCCAGCAGCCAAGATAGAGCGGCCTACGAGCAGTACTTC
TRBV18	TRBD1	TRBJ2-1	NA	CASSPQQGLELGNEQFF	TGTGCCAGCTCACCTCAACAGGGGTTGGAGTTGGGCAATGAGCAGTTCTTC
TRBV2	NA	TRBJ1-2	once	CASSAHQANYGYTF	TGTGCCAGCAGCGCACACCAAGCTAACTATGGCTACACCTTC
TRBV2	NA	TRBJ1-2	NA	CASSDAGGTYGYTF	TGTGCCAGCAGTGATGCTGGGGGGACTTATGGCTACACCTTC
TRBV16	TRBD2	TRBJ2-3	NA	CASSRNPGLAGDTDTQYF	TGTGCCAGCAGCCGAAACCCCGGACTAGCGGGAGACACAGATACGCAGTATTTT
TRBV5-1	TRBD2	TRBJ2-2	few	CASSLGVAGATGELFF	TGCGCCAGCAGCTTGGGGGTAGCGGGAGCCACCGGGGAGCTGTTTTTT
TRBV4-1	NA	TRBJ2-1	NA	CASSQVMAAHSYNEQFF	TGCGCCAGCAGCCAAGTAATGGCAGCGCACTCCTACAATGAGCAGTTCTTC
TRBV6-2/TRBV6-3	TRBD1	TRBJ1-5	once	CASSSGQIAIGGQPQHF	TGTGCCAGCAGTTCGGGACAGATCGCAATCGGCGGTCAGCCCCAGCATTTT
TRBV30	NA	TRBJ2-7	NA	CAWSVLEYEQYF	TGTGCCTGGAGTGTATTGGAGTACGAGCAGTACTTC
TRBV28	NA	TRBJ2-1	NA	CASSLSGTNEQFF	TGTGCCAGCAGTTTATCGGGAACGAATGAGCAGTTCTTC
TRBV27	NA	TRBJ2-7	NA	CASSRGVWSTEQYF	TGTGCCAGCAGTCGCGGGGTATGGTCTACCGAGCAGTACTTC
TRBV6-5	NA	TRBJ2-7	NA	CASSRTVDYYEQYF	TGTGCCAGCAGCCGGACGGTGGACTACTACGAGCAGTACTTC
TRBV4-2	TRBD1	TRBJ1-6	NA	CASSQGPQGYNSPLHF	TGTGCCAGCAGCCAAGGCCCACAGGGGTATAATTCACCCCTCCACTTT
TRBV16	NA	TRBJ1-2	once	CASSHDRDYGYTF	TGTGCCAGCAGCCACGACAGAGACTATGGCTACACCTTC
TRBV5-4	TRBD1	TRBJ1-2	NA	CASSGDSTNYGYTF	TGTGCCAGCAGCGGGGACAGCACTAACTATGGCTACACCTTC
TRBV27	TRBD1	TRBJ2-7	many	CASSLGSGQVEGYEQYF	TGTGCCAGCAGTTTAGGTTCGGGACAGGTGGAGGGGTACGAGCAGTACTTC
TRBV10-1	NA	TRBJ2-7	NA	CASSEFRAGASYEQYF	TGCGCCAGCAGTGAGTTTCGGGCGGGCGCGTCCTACGAGCAGTACTTC
TRBV7-2	NA	TRBJ2-3	NA	CASSLGLFTDTQYF	TGTGCCAGCAGCTTAGGACTCTTCACAGATACGCAGTATTTT
TRBV4-2	TRBD1	TRBJ1-6	NA	CASSLHGRTGSNSPLHF	TGTGCCAGCAGCCTACACGGCAGGACAGGGAGTAATTCACCCCTCCACTTT
TRBV30	NA	TRBJ2-2	NA	CAWRGLMNTGELFF	TGTGCCTGGAGGGGACTGATGAACACCGGGGAGCTGTTTTTT
TRBV28	NA	TRBJ1-2	once	CATYGGDYGYTF	TGTGCCACCTATGGCGGGGACTATGGCTACACCTTC
TRBV27	NA	TRBJ2-3	NA	CASSSGVSTDTQYF	TGTGCCAGCAGTTCAGGGGTTAGCACAGATACGCAGTATTTT
TRBV4-3	TRBD2	TRBJ2-7	NA	CASSQGLAGAYEQYF	TGCGCCAGCAGCCAAGGGCTGGCGGGAGCCTACGAGCAGTACTTC
TRBV29-1	TRBD1	TRBJ1-2	NA	CSTITGTGYGYTF	TGCAGTACCATAACCGGGACAGGCTATGGCTACACCTTC
TRBV5-1	TRBD2	TRBJ2-5	NA	CASSLPAGVVETQYF	TGCGCCAGCAGCCTTCCAGCGGGAGTAGTGGAGACCCAGTACTTC
TRBV7-9	TRBD2	TRBJ2-1	NA	CASSLGLASGEQFF	TGTGCCAGCAGCTTAGGACTAGCTAGTGGGGAGCAGTTCTTC
TRBV14	TRBD1	TRBJ1-2	few	CASSPLDRAGYTF	TGTGCCAGCAGCCCTCTCGACAGGGCTGGCTACACCTTC
TRBV5-1	TRBD2	TRBJ2-1	NA	CASSLGLAGVPSYNEQFF	TGCGCCAGCAGCTTGGGACTAGCGGGAGTTCCTTCTTACAATGAGCAGTTCTTC
TRBV2	NA	TRBJ2-7	NA	CASSELSDYEQYF	TGTGCCAGCAGTGAATTAAGCGATTACGAGCAGTACTTC
TRBV30	TRBD2	TRBJ2-2	NA	CAWSLGLAGAAGELFF	TGTGCCTGGAGCTTGGGACTAGCGGGAGCGGCCGGGGAGCTGTTTTTT
TRBV18	TRBD1	TRBJ2-7	NA	CASSPSTGVVSYEQYF	TGTGCCAGCTCACCATCAACAGGGGTCGTGTCCTACGAGCAGTACTTC
TRBV5-4	TRBD1	TRBJ2-3	NA	CASSSGTVYTDTQYF	TGTGCCAGCAGCTCCGGGACAGTATACACAGATACGCAGTATTTT
TRBV6-5	NA	TRBJ1-2	NA	CASRPTGKANYGYTF	TGTGCCAGCAGGCCAACAGGGAAAGCTAACTATGGCTACACCTTC
TRBV7-2	TRBD1	TRBJ2-7	once	CASSGTGPYEQYF	TGTGCCAGCAGCGGGACAGGTCCCTACGAGCAGTACTTC
TRBV28	TRBD1	TRBJ1-1	NA	CASSSDRGYNTEAFF	TGTGCCAGCAGCTCGGACAGGGGCTATAACACTGAAGCTTTCTTT